This TCR beta chain derives from a study of vaccination and CD4 T cells after COVID-19. By sample fraction, this clonotype is large. Its cognate antigen is unknown. V dropped 3 bases and J dropped 10 bases, with 10 bases sitting between them. The CDR3 runs 13 residues. The study sequenced cultured CD4+ T cell DNA using the Oncomine TCR Beta short-read assay. TCRdb re-called the PCR reads with MiXCR, one entry per CDR3 protein. Altogether roughly 3,100 distinct CDR3 sequences are present, roughly 77% being singletons, with the ten largest covering roughly 20%. Indicated treatment: roughly nine-day PBMC culture with coronavirus spike peptide pools or control peptides (ViraFEST assay). Each of days 3 and 7 saw half the medium replaced by fresh IL-2 medium.

Sequenced material: CD4+ T cells from blood, cultured in vitro. The clonotype was recovered from a human donor who had recovered from COVID-19. V usage is TRBV12-3 or TRBV12-4 and J usage is TRBJ1-6; D is unclear. This CDR3 reads CASSLDEESPLHF. For the CDR3, the DNA is TGTGCCAGCAGTTTGGATGAGGAATCACCCCTCCACTTT.